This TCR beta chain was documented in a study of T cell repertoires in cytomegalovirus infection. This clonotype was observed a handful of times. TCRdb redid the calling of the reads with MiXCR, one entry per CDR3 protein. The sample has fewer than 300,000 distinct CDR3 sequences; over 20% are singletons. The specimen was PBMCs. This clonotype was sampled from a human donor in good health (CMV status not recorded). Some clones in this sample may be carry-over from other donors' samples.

The DNA of the CDR3 is TGCAGCGTTGAAAAGGTGGGAACTTACGAGCAGTACTTC. As protein: CSVEKVGTYEQYF. The V gene is TRBV29-1, the J gene TRBJ2-7; D is unclear. Germline loops: CDR1 SQVTM, CDR2 ANQGSEA. This CDR3 spans 13 amino acids. V dropped 2 bases and J dropped 4 bases, with 12 bases sitting between them.